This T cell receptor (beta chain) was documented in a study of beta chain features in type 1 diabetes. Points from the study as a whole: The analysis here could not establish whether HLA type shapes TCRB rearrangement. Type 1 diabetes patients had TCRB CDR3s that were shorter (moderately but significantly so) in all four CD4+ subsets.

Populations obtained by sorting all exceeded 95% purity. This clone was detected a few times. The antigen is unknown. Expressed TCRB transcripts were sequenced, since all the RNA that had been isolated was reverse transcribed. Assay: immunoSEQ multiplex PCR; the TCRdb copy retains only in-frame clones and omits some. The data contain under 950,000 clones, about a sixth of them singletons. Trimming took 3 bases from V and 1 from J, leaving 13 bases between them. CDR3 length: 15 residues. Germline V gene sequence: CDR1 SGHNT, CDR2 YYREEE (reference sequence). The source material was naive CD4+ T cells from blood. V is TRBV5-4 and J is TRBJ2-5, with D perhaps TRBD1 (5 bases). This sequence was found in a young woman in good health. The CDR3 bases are TGTGCCAGCAGCTGGCGAACAGGAACCCAAGAGACCCAGTACTTC. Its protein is CASSWRTGTQETQYF.